The present T cell receptor beta chain was sequenced within a study of shared clonotypes between healthy human individuals. About the research overall: CD4 naive cells filled three plates per donor, CD4 memory three, CD8 naive two and CD8 memory one.

In its sample, this clone was seen a few times. No antigen is known for it. Broader study findings: Across subsets, estimated richness was generally greater for naive than for memory populations. Roughly 5% of naive CD4 clonotypes were common to a handful of donors. Non-shared clonotypes had lower generation probabilities than those shared by all four donors.

Repertoires were generated with immunoSEQ multiplex PCR, while TCRdb's copy carries only in-frame clones and drops some. The table records a few hundred thousand clones, just over 65% of them present only once. Germline lookup yields CDR1 SGHAT and CDR2 FQNNGV. V was cut by 5 bases and J by 5 bases, with 15 bases left in between. The CDR3 consists of 14 residues. V and J are TRBV11-2 and TRBJ2-5; D remains unclear. The TCR comes from a young man in good health. Material: memory CD4+ T cells sorted from blood. Described subset: CD45RA-negative fraction. This CDR3 is CASSPQRLSETQYF. CDR3 DNA: TGTGCCAGCAGCCCTCAGAGGCTATCGGAGACCCAGTACTTC.